These 27 T cell receptor beta chains were all obtained from the same sample, sequenced in a study of Graves' ophthalmopathy and Graves' hyperthyroidism. TCR beta CDR3 regions were amplified from RNA transcripts. HTBI-primed RT-PCR formed the first round, and a multiplex PCR formed the second. TCRdb used MiXCR to reprocess the multiplex PCR reads, holding one entry per CDR3 protein. The sample lists approximately 500,000 distinct CDR3 sequences; 13% to 15% were seen once. Sequencing was performed on blood. Every receptor here comes from a woman aged 30 to 39 with Graves' ophthalmopathy.

This clonotype was detected ten times or more. In DNA form, the CDR3 reads TGTGCCAGCACCGGTGGGGGAAAATTTCAAGAGACCCAGTACTTC. It codes for CASTGGGKFQETQYF. V usage is TRBV6-2 or TRBV6-3 and J usage is TRBJ2-5; the D gene could be TRBD1 or TRBD2 (5 bases each). The CDR3 is 15 residues long. The V gene's germline CDR1 is MNHEY and CDR2 SVGEGT. The V and J ends lost 7 bases and 2 bases respectively, with 17 bases between them.

This clonotype was seen ten or more times. The gene calls are TRBV5-1 and TRBJ2-7; the D gene is possibly TRBD2 (5 bases). The germline V gene has CDR1 SGHRS and CDR2 YFSETQ. This CDR3 is built from 16 residues. Deletions cut 7 bases from V and 4 bases from J, with 24 bases between. The CDR3 spells CASSSTVGGPLYEQYF. The CDR3 DNA reads as TGCGCCAGCTCTTCGACGGTGGGCGGGCCCCTTTACGAGCAGTACTTC.

CDR3 coding DNA: TGTGCCAGCAGCACGGGACGGATCAATCAGCCCCAGCATTTT. This gives the protein CASSTGRINQPQHF. This sequence joins TRBV12-3 or TRBV12-4 and TRBJ1-5; perhaps TRBD1 as D (5 bases). This CDR3 has 14 residues. V lost 6 bases, J lost 3 bases, and 12 bases lay in between.

This clonotype was recorded many times. V is TRBV6-1 and J is TRBJ2-6, with D hard to call. Germline-derived CDR1 and CDR2 are MNHNS and SASEGT. This CDR3 region has 14 residues. V lost 6 bases and J lost 4, with 10 bases in between. Here the CDR3 DNA reads TGTGCCAGCAGGCTCGCGGAGGGGGCCAACGTCCTGACTTTC. This codes for CASRLAEGANVLTF.

At least ten counts were recorded for this clonotype. The chain couples TRBV7-9 to TRBJ2-5; 13 bases match TRBD2. V was pared by 4 bases and J by 3 bases, with 2 bases of the junction left unmatched. This CDR3 is 15 amino acids long. The germline V gene encodes CDR1 SEHNR and CDR2 FQNEAQ (reference sequence). The CDR3 nucleotides are TGTGCCAGCAGCTCTGGGACTAGCGGGAAAGAGACCCAGTACTTC. Its protein product is CASSSGTSGKETQYF.

This clonotype was counted ten times or more. The V call is TRBV12-3 or TRBV12-4, the J call TRBJ2-7; D unclear. V lost 3 bases, J lost 0 bases, and 12 bases lay in between. The CDR3 has 15 amino acids. The CDR3 is CASSFRTPSSYEQYF. CDR3 nucleotide sequence: TGTGCCAGCAGTTTCAGAACCCCGAGCTCCTACGAGCAGTACTTC.

This clonotype was recorded at least ten times. V gene TRBV6-5 combines with J gene TRBJ1-5; no reliable D call. Trimming shortened V by 0 bases and J by 6 bases, and 9 bases separated the two germline ends. Per the germline V gene, CDR1 is MNHEY and CDR2 is SVGAGI. The CDR3 totals 14 residues. As DNA, the CDR3 is TGTGCCAGCAGTTACTCGACTGGAGCTCAGCCCCAGCATTTT. The encoded protein is CASSYSTGAQPQHF.

This clonotype occurred many times. V gene TRBV15 combines with J gene TRBJ1-2, with TRBD1 matching 7 bases. Germline trimming cut 1 base from V and 6 bases from J; bases unmatched to any gene: 2. Per germline, CDR1 LNHNV and CDR2 YYDKDF (reference sequence). This CDR3 region has 13 residues. CDR3 sequence: CATSRAQGDGYTF. DNA for the CDR3: TGTGCCACCAGCAGAGCCCAGGGGGATGGCTACACCTTC.

In its sample, this clonotype was seen many times. The chain is built from TRBV2 and TRBJ2-7; possible D gene TRBD2, 5 bases. Germline V gene sequence: CDR1 SNHLY, CDR2 FYNNEI. The V and J ends lost 6 bases and 2 bases respectively, with 14 bases between them. The CDR3 sequence is 14 residues long. Here the CDR3 DNA reads TGTGCCAGCAGCCACCGGGGTCAGACCTACGAGCAGTACTTC. Its protein product is CASSHRGQTYEQYF.

This clonotype was observed many times. The chain joins TRBV20-1 to TRBJ2-5; 12 bases align to TRBD2. V was pared by 5 bases and J by 1 base, with 2 bases of the junction left unmatched. Germline CDR1 DFQATT, CDR2 SNEGSKA (reference sequence). CDR3 size: 14 residues. The CDR3 protein is CSAGLAGIQETQYF. DNA of the CDR3: TGCAGTGCTGGACTAGCGGGGATCCAAGAGACCCAGTACTTC.

This clonotype was recorded at least ten times. This chain links TRBV12-3 or TRBV12-4 with TRBJ2-7, with D possibly matching TRBD1 (5 bases). The CDR3 totals 13 residues. V was clipped by 2 bases and J by 7 bases, with 12 bases between them. The CDR3 nucleotides read TGTGCCAGCAGTTTACCCTACAGGAATGAGCAGTACTTC. Encoded protein: CASSLPYRNEQYF.

Ten or more counts support this clonotype. J is TRBJ2-7 and V is TRBV6-1; D is unresolved. V was trimmed by 0 bases and J by 0 bases, leaving 6 bases between them. The CDR3 is made up of 14 amino acids. Germline CDR1 is MNHNS and CDR2 is SASEGT. In DNA, the CDR3 is TGTGCCAGCAGTGAAGCGGGTTACTCCTACGAGCAGTACTTC. Its translation is CASSEAGYSYEQYF.

This clonotype came up many times. CDR3 nucleotides: TGTGCCAGCAGTTTAAGGACAGTGGCTACTGAAGCTTTCTTT. Protein sequence: CASSLRTVATEAFF. The V gene is TRBV12-3 or TRBV12-4, the J gene TRBJ1-1; possible D gene TRBD1, 6 bases. V was trimmed by 2 bases and J by 5 bases, leaving 12 bases between them. CDR3 length: 14 residues.

This clonotype was seen repeatedly, ten times or more. The chain employs TRBV4-1 and TRBJ2-2; TRBD2 might be the D (6 bases). CDR1 and CDR2 from the germline V gene are MGHRA and YSYEKL. Trimming cost V 2 bases and J 0 bases, with 10 bases left between them. There are 16 residues in the CDR3. The CDR3 DNA reads as TGCGCCAGCAGCCAATTCGGGGGAACGAACACCGGGGAGCTGTTTTTT. Protein product: CASSQFGGTNTGELFF.

In its sample, this clonotype was seen many times. The chain joins TRBV7-9 to TRBJ2-7; D may match TRBD1 or TRBD2 (7 bases each). The CDR3 loop spans 15 amino acids. Germline V lookup: CDR1 SEHNR, CDR2 FQNEAQ (reference sequence). Trimming took off 4 bases at V and 2 bases at J, with 15 bases between the two ends. CDR3 sequence (DNA): TGTGCCAGCAGCTCCCAGGGGAGGGGGCCCTACGAGCAGTACTTC. Residues: CASSSQGRGPYEQYF.

This clonotype was detected ten times or more. This chain uses TRBV18 with TRBJ1-5, with no clear D. Looked up from germline, CDR1 is KGHSH and CDR2 is LQKENI. V shed 3 bases and J shed 8 bases, with 14 bases lying between them. The CDR3 has 14 amino acids. The CDR3 DNA is TGTGCCAGCTCACCTCGGGATACGAGTGAGCCCCAGCATTTT. It translates to CASSPRDTSEPQHF. Combining the CDR3 with reference TRBV18 and TRBJ1-5 gives the whole variable domain NAGVMQNPRHLVRRRGQEARLRCSPMKGHSHVYWYRQLPEEGLKFMVYLQKENIIDESGMPKERFSAEFPKEGPSILRIQQVVRGDSAAYFCASSPRDTSEPQHFGDGTRLSIL.

V gene TRBV3-1 combines with J gene TRBJ2-7; 12 nucleotides agree with TRBD2. There are 16 residues in the CDR3. J lost 0 bases, V lost 5 bases, and 5 bases had no gene match. Germline V gene sequence: CDR1 LGHDT, CDR2 YNNKEL (reference sequence). CDR3 sequence (DNA): TGTGCCAGCAGCTGGGAACTAGCGGGAGGCTCCTACGAGCAGTACTTC. It translates to CASSWELAGGSYEQYF.

This clonotype has a count of ten or more. This chain joins TRBV20-1 and TRBJ1-5; D not certain. Germline values: CDR1 DFQATT, CDR2 SNEGSKA (reference sequence). This CDR3 region has 14 residues. V was pared by 2 bases and J by 1 base, with 9 bases between. CDR3 sequence reads: CSARIGFSNQPQHF. In DNA, the CDR3 is TGCAGTGCTAGAATTGGGTTCAGCAATCAGCCCCAGCATTTT.

This clonotype has only a few counts. V and J are TRBV28 and TRBJ1-2; 8 positions match TRBD1. The CDR3 consists of 13 residues. Germline V gene lookup returns CDR1 MDHEN and CDR2 SYDVKM. J gave up 4 bases and V 4 bases, and 2 bases lay outside the gene matches. As DNA, the CDR3 is TGTGCCAGCAGTTGCAGGGGGCTCTATGGCTACACCTTC. Its translation: CASSCRGLYGYTF.

This clonotype was observed many times. V is TRBV11-3 and J is TRBJ1-1; TRBD1 matches 7 bases. V was clipped by 5 bases and J by 1 base; unmatched bases: 7. Germline values: CDR1 SGHNT, CDR2 YENEEA. The CDR3 totals 15 residues. The CDR3 is CASSLGQAKNTEAFF. In DNA form, the CDR3 reads TGTGCCAGCAGCCTCGGACAGGCGAAGAACACTGAAGCTTTCTTT.

This clonotype was recorded at least ten times. The chain employs TRBV5-1 and TRBJ1-3; 8 nucleotides match TRBD1. Per the germline V gene, CDR1 is SGHRS and CDR2 is YFSETQ. This CDR3 is built from 17 residues. J lost 0 bases, V lost 1 base, and 6 bases had no gene match. The CDR3, as DNA: TGCGCCAGCAGCTTGCCCGTTCAGGGGGCCTCTGGAAACACCATATATTTT. This gives the protein CASSLPVQGASGNTIYF.

This clonotype has ten or more counts. Here the CDR3 DNA reads TGTGCCAGCAGTCAACAGGGGAACTATGGCTACACCTTC. Translated, it gives CASSQQGNYGYTF. The genes are TRBV6-1 and TRBJ1-2; 7 bases are a match to TRBD1. This CDR3 has 13 residues. The trim removed 5 bases at V and 2 bases at J, leaving 2 bases unmatched. CDR1 and CDR2 (germline): MNHNS, SASEGT.

This clonotype has at least ten counts. This rearrangement joins TRBV4-1 to TRBJ2-6; D is perhaps TRBD1 (6 bases). Germline CDR1 reads MGHRA; CDR2 reads YSYEKL. The CDR3 runs 16 residues. With 0 bases removed from V and 4 bases from J, the gap between germline ends came to 10 bases. The CDR3 DNA is TGCGCCAGCAGCCAAGAACAGGGCTGGGGGGCCAACGTCCTGACTTTC. This codes for CASSQEQGWGANVLTF.

This clonotype was recorded at least ten times. V is TRBV6-5 and J is TRBJ1-1; 8 bases map to TRBD1. Germline V gives CDR1 MNHEY, CDR2 SVGAGI. With 2 bases clipped from V and 1 base from J, the junction kept 6 bases outside the gene matches. CDR3 length equals 16 residues. The DNA for the CDR3 is TGTGCCAGCAGTTACCCTCGACAGGGGAAGAACACTGAAGCTTTCTTT. Amino acids: CASSYPRQGKNTEAFF.

This clonotype was recorded many times. The chain uses TRBV6-1 and TRBJ2-5; TRBD1 aligns across 8 bases. The CDR3 spans 14 residues. The trim removed 3 bases at V and 5 bases at J, leaving 5 bases unmatched. Germline CDR1 is MNHNS and CDR2 is SASEGT. CDR3 DNA: TGTGCCAGCAGTGATGCAGGGGGCGCTGAGACCCAGTACTTC. As protein: CASSDAGGAETQYF.

The J gene is TRBJ2-5, the V gene TRBV4-1, with D maybe TRBD2 (5 bases). Trimming pared 0 bases from V and 2 bases from J, leaving 10 bases between. Germline lookup yields CDR1 MGHRA and CDR2 YSYEKL. This CDR3 spans 15 amino acids. The CDR3 DNA reads TGCGCCAGCAGCCAAGAAGGGCGGGCTCAAGAGACCCAGTACTTC. Translation: CASSQEGRAQETQYF.

The J gene is TRBJ1-2, the V gene TRBV6-5; 7 bases match TRBD1. The V gene's germline CDR1 is MNHEY and CDR2 SVGAGI. This CDR3 has 14 amino acids. Trimming at V came to 2 bases and at J to 5 bases, leaving 5 bases not matched to a gene. CDR3 coding DNA: TGTGCCAGCAGTTACACGTTACAGGGGTATGGCTACACCTTC. Encoded protein: CASSYTLQGYGYTF.